Presented here are 8 T cell receptor beta chains from one specimen sequenced in a study of siplizumab effects on memory and regulatory T cells. Assay: immunoSEQ multiplex PCR; the TCRdb copy retains only in-frame clones and omits some. Among 100,000 or so clones, around nine tenths were seen once, and the ten largest hold around 12%. Material: non-Treg CD4+ T cells sorted from blood. The receptors here all came from a human donor in good health.

This chain connects TRBV11-1 to TRBJ2-7; TRBD2 aligns across 7 bases. The CDR3 spans 15 residues. CDR1 is SGHAT and CDR2 is FQDESV in the germline V gene (reference sequence). V gave up 6 bases and J gave up 0 bases; unmatched junction bases: 8. The CDR3 spells CASSNRRDYSYEQYF. In DNA form, the CDR3 reads TGTGCCAGCAGTAATCGCCGGGACTACTCCTACGAGCAGTACTTC. The full variable domain, its missing parts supplied by reference TRBV11-1 and TRBJ2-7, is EAEVAQSPRYKITEKSQAVAFWCDPISGHATLYWYRQILGQGPELLVQFQDESVVDDSQLPKDRFSAERLKGVDSTLKIQPAELGDSAMYLCASSNRRDYSYEQYFGPGTRLTVT.

CDR3 sequence: CASSRTSGNQLAKNIQYF. In DNA, the CDR3 is TGTGCCAGCAGCCGGACTAGCGGGAATCAACTAGCCAAAAACATTCAGTACTTC. The chain carries TRBV4-2 and TRBJ2-4; 12 positions match TRBD2. From germline, CDR1 is LGHNA and CDR2 YNFKEQ. After removal of 4 bases from V and 0 bases from J, the junction contained 7 bases not matched to a gene. The CDR3 length is 18 residues.

The chain carries TRBV27 and TRBJ2-1; 7 bases map to TRBD1. Germline-derived CDR1 and CDR2 are MNHEY and SMNVEV (reference sequence). After removal of 10 bases from V and 9 bases from J, the junction contained 6 bases not matched to a gene. This CDR3 has 11 amino acids. CDR3 sequence: CATSPGGEQFF. The CDR3, as DNA: TGTGCCACCTCCCCAGGGGGTGAGCAGTTCTTC.

The chain uses TRBV30 and TRBJ1-1, with TRBD1 identical over 9 bases. This CDR3 has 13 residues. The germline CDR1 and CDR2 sequences are GTSNPN and SVGIG (reference sequence). V shed 2 bases and J 5 bases; nucleotides not matched to a gene: 3. The CDR3 coding sequence is TGTGCCTGGAGTCCCGACAGGGGGACTGAAGCTTTCTTT. Translated: CAWSPDRGTEAFF.

This chain uses TRBV5-8 with TRBJ2-5, with 9 nucleotides matching TRBD1. The CDR3 runs 16 residues. Germline CDR1 reads SGHTS; CDR2 reads YDEGEE. With 3 bases clipped from V and 4 bases from J, the junction kept 10 bases outside the gene matches. The CDR3 DNA reads as TGTGCCAGCAGCTGGGGGGACAGGGCTTCAGGAGAGACCCAGTACTTC. Protein sequence: CASSWGDRASGETQYF.

The chain carries TRBV9 and TRBJ1-5; D is undetermined. Germline V gene sequence: CDR1 SGDLS, CDR2 YYNGEE. The CDR3 totals 13 residues. Trimming left V 0 bases short and J 3 bases short, with 4 bases between. The CDR3 DNA sequence: TGTGCCAGCAGCGTAGGGGTCAATCAGCCCCAGCATTTT. Translating gives CASSVGVNQPQHF.

The chain uses TRBV2 and TRBJ1-4; D may be TRBD1 (6 bases). The CDR3 has 14 residues. The V end was cut by 6 bases, the J end by 8 bases, with 16 bases between. Germline CDR1 reads SNHLY; CDR2 reads FYNNEI. As DNA, the CDR3 is TGTGCCAGCAGCTCCCAGGGGATCCGAGAAAAACTGTTTTTT. It is translated as CASSSQGIREKLFF.

Only one count was recorded for this clone. The chain links TRBV2 to TRBJ2-5; 8 bases map to TRBD2. The germline V gene encodes CDR1 SNHLY and CDR2 FYNNEI. With 8 bases clipped from V and 4 bases from J, the junction kept 6 bases outside the gene matches. The CDR3 has 13 amino acids. As DNA, the CDR3 is TGTGCCAGCGGTCGTCGGGAGGGAGAGACCCAGTACTTC. Protein sequence: CASGRREGETQYF.